The 4 T cell receptor beta chains below come from one sample, sequenced in a study of post-analysis software for immune sequencing data. General study points: TRBV5-6, TRBV5-1 and TRBV20-1 were among four or five TRBV segments more frequent in patients than controls.

These TCRs' antigens remain unknown. cDNA libraries of TCR beta carried unique molecular identifiers. TCRdb re-analysed the PCR reads in MiXCR, keeping a single row per CDR3 protein. Of hundreds of thousands of distinct CDR3 sequences listed, 44% were seen once; the top ten hold 1.5% to 2%. The sequenced material came from blood. These receptors all come from a girl aged 5-17 years with multiple sclerosis.

This clonotype came up a few times. This chain joins TRBV20-1 and TRBJ2-3; D gene unclear. Germline V gene lookup returns CDR1 DFQATT and CDR2 SNEGSKA (reference sequence). The CDR3 has 14 amino acids. V was trimmed by 6 bases and J by 0 bases, leaving 13 bases between them. The CDR3 region has the DNA TGCAGTGCCGCTGGAGCGAGTAGCACAGATACGCAGTATTTT. Translated: CSAAGASSTDTQYF.

V usage is TRBV9 and J usage is TRBJ2-1, with D perhaps being TRBD1 or TRBD2 (5 bases each). Trimming removed 3 bases from V and 9 bases from J, with 19 bases in between. CDR1 is SGDLS and CDR2 is YYNGEE in the germline V gene. The CDR3 loop spans 15 amino acids. CDR3 in amino acids: CASSATAVPRGEQFF. The CDR3 DNA follows: TGTGCCAGCAGCGCAACTGCGGTCCCGAGGGGTGAGCAGTTCTTC.

This sequence joins TRBV20-1 and TRBJ1-1; tentative D call: TRBD1 (5 bases). Germline V gene sequence: CDR1 DFQATT, CDR2 SNEGSKA (reference sequence). The CDR3 covers 13 residues. Deletions cut 2 bases from V and 6 bases from J, with 13 bases between. CDR3 DNA: TGCAGTGCTAGACCACAGGTCCGAGCTGAAGCTTTCTTT. It encodes CSARPQVRAEAFF.

The chain has TRBV6-5 and TRBJ1-2; D is ambiguous. The V gene's germline CDR1 is MNHEY and CDR2 SVGAGI. The CDR3 consists of 15 residues. V was cut by 5 bases and J by 5 bases, with 18 bases left in between. The CDR3 is CASSPKQTVVYGYTF. The CDR3 bases are TGTGCCAGCAGTCCCAAACAAACAGTGGTGTATGGCTACACCTTC.